This TCR beta chain is from a study of T-cell reconstitution after alpha-beta-depleted transplantation in children. Findings of the study overall: The origin of alpha-beta T cells about two months after transplant was reportedly several hundred expanded graft clones.

The CDR3 has 13 amino acids. V gave up 6 bases and J gave up 6 bases, with 12 bases separating them. Germline V lookup: CDR1 SNHLY, CDR2 FYNNEI. This clonotype came up many times. Its target is unknown. Unique molecular identifiers were incorporated when the TCRbeta library was constructed. TCRdb re-derived calls from the PCR reads in MiXCR, one entry per CDR3 protein. The repertoire consists of fewer than 700,000 distinct CDR3 sequences, with more than 20% occurring once and the leading ten covering roughly 14%. This clonotype was obtained from a boy under two years old who had a stem cell transplant for acute myeloid leukemia, so the T cells may come from the graft donor. V is TRBV2 and J is TRBJ2-1; D call uncertain. The material sequenced was PBMCs, mostly from graft donor cells, taken 360 days after TCRalphabeta/CD19-depleted stem cell transplant. CDR3 coding DNA: TGTGCCAGCAGGGGAAGGACGCGCAATGAGCAGTTCTTC. Residues: CASRGRTRNEQFF.